This T cell receptor beta chain originates from a study of T cells after yellow fever vaccination. Each CDR3 protein is one row after TCRdb ran MiXCR on the 5' RACE reads. Seen here are 200,000 to 300,000 distinct CDR3 sequences, 13% observed once, and the top ten hold about 0.51%. Study conclusions and caveats: Weaker, the secondary response had a peak occurring faster, on day 5 versus 15.

Germline-derived CDR1 and CDR2 are SQVTM and ANQGSEA. CDR3 size: 11 residues. Trimming pared 0 bases from V and 10 bases from J, leaving 9 bases between. This clonotype was observed at least ten times. Antigen specificity is unknown. The chain uses TRBV29-1 and TRBJ1-1; D remains unclear. This TCR was sampled from a man aged 25 to 45 who received the YFV17D yellow fever vaccine. The sample here was CD4+ T cells sorted from PBMCs, taken 45 days after the yellow fever booster vaccination. CDR3 sequence: CSVEDQWRAFF. CDR3 bases: TGCAGCGTTGAAGATCAGTGGCGAGCTTTCTTT. The full variable domain, rest sourced from reference TRBV29-1 and TRBJ1-1, is SAVISQKPSRDICQRGTSLTIQCQVDSQVTMMFWYRQQPGQSLTLIATANQGSEATYESGFVIDKFPISRPNLTFSTLTVSNMSPEDSSIYLCSVEDQWRAFFGQGTRLTVV.